Following are 13 T cell receptor beta chains from one sample sequenced in a study of CD8+ T cells in alopecia areata (dated by TCRdb to 2017 to 2018). Taken with the paper, the label for time point translates to: baseline before oral tofacitinib. The library relied on the immunoSEQ multiplex PCR assay. For TCR sequencing, RNA was extracted from every sample and reverse transcribed into cDNA to serve as template. In its TCRdb copy, this immuneACCESS table keeps in-frame sequences only and misses some clones. Where compared with another copy, unresolved V genes explain less than half of these, and the others have no known cause. Within this sample are over 150,000 clones, with roughly 60% of them counted one time only. The ten largest make up 1.5% to 2% of the sample. Sample: CD4+ T cells sorted from blood, taken at week 0. These receptor sequences come from a human donor with alopecia areata.

The V call is TRBV19, the J call TRBJ1-1; D remains ambiguous. This CDR3 is 14 amino acids long. The germline V gene encodes CDR1 LNHDA and CDR2 SQIVND (reference sequence). Trimming removed 8 bases from V and 4 bases from J, with 17 bases in between. CDR3 nucleotide sequence: TGTGCCAGTTGCCGGGAGTCCCTGAGCACTGAAGCTTTCTTT. Translation: CASCRESLSTEAFF.

The chain employs TRBV28 and TRBJ1-2; D is uncertain. V lost 8 bases, J lost 0 bases, and 10 bases lay in between. The CDR3 has 13 residues. The germline V gene has CDR1 MDHEN and CDR2 SYDVKM. CDR3 sequence reads: CASFEGSNYGYTF. CDR3 in DNA: TGTGCCAGCTTTGAGGGCTCTAACTATGGCTACACCTTC.

The chain combines TRBV7-6 with TRBJ1-5, with no clear D. V dropped 1 base and J dropped 4 bases, with 5 bases sitting between them. Germline V gene sequence: CDR1 SGHVS, CDR2 FNYEAQ. The CDR3 runs 13 residues. CDR3 protein: CASSLERNQPQHF. CDR3 DNA: TGTGCCAGCAGCTTAGAGAGGAATCAGCCCCAGCATTTT.

This clone was observed a few times. The rearrangement links TRBV10-3 to TRBJ1-2, with TRBD1 matching 9 bases. CDR1 ENHRY and CDR2 SYGVKD come from the germline V gene. V shed 10 bases, J shed 2 bases, and the junction held 11 bases outside the gene matches. The CDR3 length is 15 residues. CDR3 nucleotide sequence: TGTGCCACTAGGGGACCGGACAGGGGAAACTATGGCTACACCTTC. It is translated as CATRGPDRGNYGYTF.

The chain has TRBV29-1 and TRBJ1-2; D not certain. Trimming cost V 5 bases and J 3 bases, with 7 bases left between them. Germline CDR1 reads SQVTM; CDR2 reads ANQGSEA. CDR3 size: 11 residues. CDR3 sequence: CSVFSDYGYTF. For the CDR3, the DNA is TGCAGCGTTTTTTCGGACTATGGCTACACCTTC.

The gene calls are TRBV4-3 and TRBJ1-5; 8 positions match TRBD1. This CDR3 contains 13 residues. Germline V gives CDR1 LGHNA, CDR2 YSLEER. Trimming at V came to 4 bases and at J to 6 bases, leaving 2 bases not matched to a gene. DNA for the CDR3: TGCGCCAGCAGCCTTGACAGGGGTCAGCCCCAGCATTTT. Translated, it gives CASSLDRGQPQHF.

V is TRBV29-1 and J is TRBJ1-1; 7 positions agree with TRBD1. V gave up 4 bases and J gave up 6 bases; unmatched junction bases: 5. CDR3 length: 12 amino acids. The V gene's germline CDR1 is SQVTM and CDR2 ANQGSEA. CDR3 in amino acids: CSVGQGGPEAFF. The DNA of the CDR3 is TGCAGCGTTGGACAGGGTGGCCCTGAAGCTTTCTTT.

The chain employs TRBV29-1 and TRBJ2-1; 11 bases fit TRBD1. Per germline, CDR1 SQVTM and CDR2 ANQGSEA. CDR3 length: 16 residues. Unmatched junction bases numbered 11, after V lost 2 bases and J lost 8 bases. CDR3 loop: CSVEPPDRGRFYEQFF. CDR3 nucleotides: TGCAGCGTTGAACCTCCGGACAGGGGGCGATTCTATGAGCAGTTCTTC.

This clone has only one observation. This CDR3 reads CASSLGAGTSHIQYF. The CDR3 nucleotides read TGTGCCAGCAGCTTAGGGGCAGGGACGAGTCACATTCAGTACTTC. This chain uses TRBV11-2 with TRBJ2-4, with D perhaps TRBD1 or TRBD2 (5 bases each). The CDR3 length is 15 residues. V lost 1 base, J lost 8 bases, and 15 bases lay in between. From germline, CDR1 is SGHAT and CDR2 FQNNGV.

This chain uses TRBV30 with TRBJ1-2; TRBD1 agrees at 10 bases. V gave up 0 bases and J gave up 4 bases; unmatched junction bases: 11. The CDR3 has 17 residues. Germline-derived CDR1 and CDR2 are GTSNPN and SVGIG (reference sequence). CDR3 residues: CAWSVQTGGFAGYGYTF. The CDR3 DNA sequence: TGTGCCTGGAGTGTGCAGACAGGGGGCTTCGCTGGCTATGGCTACACCTTC.

The V and J genes are TRBV30 and TRBJ1-1; 8 bases agree with TRBD1. With V trimmed by 3 bases and J by 6 bases, 9 bases remained unmatched. The germline CDR1 and CDR2 sequences are GTSNPN and SVGIG (reference sequence). This CDR3 spans 14 amino acids. The chain's CDR3 is CAWSQDRAIPEAFF. DNA of the CDR3: TGTGCCTGGAGCCAGGACAGGGCAATACCTGAAGCTTTCTTT.

This clone was seen only a few times. The genes are TRBV4-1 and TRBJ2-7; 10 nucleotides align to TRBD1. This CDR3 contains 15 residues. In germline, CDR1 is MGHRA, CDR2 YSYEKL. The trim removed 0 bases at V and 3 bases at J, leaving 2 bases unmatched. The CDR3 reads CASSQEDRGFYEQYF. DNA for the CDR3: TGCGCCAGCAGCCAAGAGGACAGGGGGTTCTACGAGCAGTACTTC.

The chain couples TRBV4-2 to TRBJ1-5; D is undetermined. From germline, CDR1 is LGHNA and CDR2 YNFKEQ. This CDR3 comprises 14 residues. The ends were cut back, 1 base at V and 7 bases at J, with 11 bases in the middle. The CDR3 reads CASSQGLLSQPQHF. The DNA of the CDR3 is TGTGCCAGCAGCCAAGGCCTACTGAGCCAGCCCCAGCATTTT.